This entry is about one TCR beta chain. The sample is drawn from a study of blood T cell repertoires in COVID-19. Study-level information: The origin of the acute and convalescent COVID-19 samples was the United States, Italy and Spain. T cells, B-cell-depleted T cells, or PBMCs supplied cDNA or gDNA.

The CDR3 is 15 amino acids. Germline CDR1 is MGHRA and CDR2 is YSYEKL. The V gene lost 1 base and the J gene lost 5 bases, with 14 bases spanning the gap. Per the study methods: Amplification from reference gene primers served as the basis for estimated nucleated cell counts. Using immunoSEQ multiplex PCR, the repertoire was profiled, and TCRdb retains in-frame clones only, with some absent. That table is the source of V, J and clone size, and D and trimming were worked out from the DNA. The table has approximately 240,000 clones, around 82% seen once. This clonotype was sampled from a woman of 80 years or more with active or convalescent COVID-19. The sample consisted of peripheral blood. The chain links TRBV4-1 to TRBJ1-2; D is uncertain. This CDR3 is CASSQGGSLLYGYTF. The CDR3 bases are TGCGCCAGCAGCCAAGGTGGCAGTTTATTGTATGGCTACACCTTC.